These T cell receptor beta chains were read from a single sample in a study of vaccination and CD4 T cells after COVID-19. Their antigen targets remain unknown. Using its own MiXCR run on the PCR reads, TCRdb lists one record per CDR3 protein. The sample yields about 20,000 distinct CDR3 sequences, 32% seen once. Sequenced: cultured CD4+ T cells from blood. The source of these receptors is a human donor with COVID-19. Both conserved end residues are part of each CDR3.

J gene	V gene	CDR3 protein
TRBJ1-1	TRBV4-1	CASSLRQGVRGTEAFF
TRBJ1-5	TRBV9	CASSDFQGYSNQPQHF
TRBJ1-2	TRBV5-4	CASSLVFGGQDGYTF
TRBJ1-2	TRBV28	CASSLCSGISCSYTF
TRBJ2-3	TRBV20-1	CSARLSAVAGGRKDTQYF
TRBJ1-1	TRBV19	CASSRQDTEAFF
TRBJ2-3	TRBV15	CATSRDGSSTDTQYF
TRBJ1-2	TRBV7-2	CASSLGTGHYGYTF
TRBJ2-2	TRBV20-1	CSAREQNTGELFF
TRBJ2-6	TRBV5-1	CASSLDSSGANVLTF
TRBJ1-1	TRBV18	CASSLLPAGRTDTEAFF
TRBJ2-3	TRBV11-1	CASSFITVTDTQYF
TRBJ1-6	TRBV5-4	CASSLRGWNSPLHF
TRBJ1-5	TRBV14	CASSQDRNQPQHF
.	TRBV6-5	CASSYVGRGLYEQYF
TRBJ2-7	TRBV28	CASSFSQGKNSYEQYF
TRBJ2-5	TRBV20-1	CSASPGQIVSTQYF
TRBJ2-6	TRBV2	CASSPYSGANVLTF
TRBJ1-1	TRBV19	CASSPPGTVNTEAFF
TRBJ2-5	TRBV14	CASSQDSSGISKTQYF